The clone carrying this T cell receptor (beta chain) was detected a few times. Its matching antigen is unknown. This sample stems from a study of T cell responses to AZD1222 COVID-19 vaccine. General study points: Compared with day 0, the breadth and depth of the Spike-specific TCR repertoire rose significantly after two doses of AZD1222. Donors in the cohort were predominantly white British and more often female, and clonal diversity was possibly underestimated.

The data were produced by immunoSEQ multiplex PCR, yet TCRdb's version contains in-frame clones alone and is incomplete. This table has approximately 140,000 clones, just under 95% appearing once. CDR1 is SQVTM and CDR2 is ANQGSEA in the germline V gene. Trimming took 4 bases from V and 7 from J, leaving 23 bases between them. The CDR3 runs 16 residues. The starting material was peripheral blood, obtained 28 days after the second AZD1222 dose. This clonotype originated in an adult who received the AZD1222 COVID-19 vaccine. The chain employs TRBV29-1 and TRBJ2-1; D could derive from TRBD1 or TRBD2 (7 bases each). In DNA form, the CDR3 reads TGCAGCGTTGCTCCCCAGGGGGGGCGTCTCAAGAATGAGCAGTTCTTC. The encoded protein is CSVAPQGGRLKNEQFF.